The 24 T cell receptor beta chains listed next were all sequenced from one sample in a study of beta chain features in type 1 diabetes. Their recognized antigens are unknown. As every portion of the isolated RNA was reverse transcribed, the sequencing read expressed TCRB transcripts. Data came from immunoSEQ multiplex PCR; TCRdb stores just in-frame clones and leaves some out. The sample lists 600,000 to 700,000 clones, under 15% occurring once. Findings and caveats of the study: TCRB CDR3 length was moderately but significantly reduced in all four CD4+ subsets of Type 1 diabetes patients.

Sequencing used naive CD4+ T cells from blood. These receptors all come from a man aged 25-45 years with type 1 diabetes.

This chain connects TRBV4-2 to TRBJ2-7; tentative D call: TRBD2 (5 bases). Trimming removed 1 base at V and 3 bases at J, with 10 bases between. The V gene's germline CDR1 is LGHNA and CDR2 YNFKEQ. The CDR3 sequence is 14 residues long. As DNA, the CDR3 is TGTGCCAGCAGCCAAGTAACCGGGGACTACGAGCAGTACTTC. Its translation: CASSQVTGDYEQYF.

The V gene is TRBV29-1, the J gene TRBJ2-7; 9 nucleotides agree with TRBD1. V dropped 6 bases and J dropped 7; count of bases not matched to a gene: 7. CDR1 is SQVTM, CDR2 ANQGSEA, per germline. The CDR3 length is 12 residues. The CDR3 nucleotides read TGCAGCGTCGGACAGGGGCCGGGGGAGCAGTACTTC. It encodes CSVGQGPGEQYF.

The V call is TRBV7-2, the J call TRBJ2-3; 7 bases match TRBD2. V was clipped by 5 bases and J by 0 bases; unmatched bases: 11. This CDR3 comprises 17 residues. The germline gives CDR1 SGHTA, CDR2 FQGNSA. This CDR3 reads CASSRIAGYTSTDTQYF. For the CDR3, the DNA is TGTGCCAGCAGCCGGATAGCGGGTTATACTAGCACAGATACGCAGTATTTT.

V is TRBV9 and J is TRBJ2-3; D might be TRBD1 or TRBD2, each matching 5 bases. Germline CDR1 and CDR2: SGDLS and YYNGEE. The V and J ends lost 0 bases and 2 bases respectively, with 16 bases between them. The CDR3 totals 17 residues. CDR3 in amino acids: CASSVATRGALTDTQYF. The CDR3 nucleotides are TGTGCCAGCAGCGTAGCTACGAGGGGAGCTCTCACAGATACGCAGTATTTT.

This chain uses TRBV9 with TRBJ2-7; TRBD1 matches at 8 bases. The CDR3 runs to 15 residues. V lost 4 bases, J lost 5 bases, and 11 bases stayed unmatched. Germline lookup yields CDR1 SGDLS and CDR2 YYNGEE. This CDR3 reads CASSLTRQGIHEQYF. CDR3 in DNA: TGTGCCAGCAGCCTTACGCGACAGGGGATTCACGAGCAGTACTTC.

J is TRBJ1-2 and V is TRBV9; D not certain. Looked up from germline, CDR1 is SGDLS and CDR2 is YYNGEE. The CDR3 extends over 13 amino acids. Deletions cut 4 bases from V and 3 bases from J, with 10 bases between. The CDR3: CASSPQEDYGYTF. The CDR3 DNA reads as TGTGCCAGCAGCCCTCAGGAAGACTATGGCTACACCTTC.

This chain links TRBV7-2 with TRBJ2-3; 8 nucleotides align to TRBD2. The CDR3 extends over 17 amino acids. J was trimmed by 7 bases and V by 5 bases; bases with no gene match: 17. CDR1 and CDR2 (germline): SGHTA, FQGNSA. The DNA of the CDR3 is TGTGCCAGCAGCCAAGATTACGGGAAAGCGGGGGTGAATACGCAGTATTTT. Encoded protein: CASSQDYGKAGVNTQYF.

This clone was counted only a few times. The chain combines TRBV11-2 with TRBJ2-5; 10 bases align to TRBD2. Trimming removed 5 bases from V and 2 bases from J; junction bases left unmatched: 5. The CDR3 sequence is 15 residues long. From germline, CDR1 is SGHAT and CDR2 FQNNGV. CDR3 sequence (DNA): TGTGCCAGCAGCGCCTCACTAGCGGGGCAAGAGACCCAGTACTTC. This sequence encodes CASSASLAGQETQYF.

This clone was seen only a few times. The chain employs TRBV9 and TRBJ2-2; possibly TRBD2 for D (5 bases). The germline V and J ends were trimmed by 1 base and 4 bases, with 20 bases remaining between them. This CDR3 spans 18 amino acids. Germline V gene lookup returns CDR1 SGDLS and CDR2 YYNGEE. In DNA, the CDR3 is TGTGCCAGCAGCGTACTCCCCAGTGCCCGAGGGAGCACCGGGGAGCTGTTTTTT. Protein sequence: CASSVLPSARGSTGELFF.

The chain employs TRBV7-6 and TRBJ1-5; perhaps TRBD1 as D (5 bases). Trimming left V 5 bases short and J 7 bases short, with 12 bases between. The CDR3 totals 13 residues. Per the germline V gene, CDR1 is SGHVS and CDR2 is FNYEAQ. The CDR3 DNA reads as TGTGCCAGCAGCCAACCGGGGCAGCAGCCCCAGCATTTT. This sequence encodes CASSQPGQQPQHF.

CDR3 loop: CASSPGTGKYEQYF. The DNA for the CDR3 is TGTGCCAGCAGCCCTGGGACAGGGAAATACGAGCAGTACTTC. The V call is TRBV5-4, the J call TRBJ2-7, with 9 bases matching TRBD1. V shed 4 bases and J 4 bases; nucleotides not matched to a gene: 6. Germline V lookup: CDR1 SGHNT, CDR2 YYREEE (reference sequence). CDR3 length: 14 residues. Full variable domain (outside the CDR3, taken from reference TRBV5-4 and TRBJ2-7): ETGVTQSPTHLIKTRGQQVTLRCSSQSGHNTVSWYQQALGQGPQFIFQYYREEENGRGNFPPRFSGLQFPNYSSELNVNALELDDSALYLCASSPGTGKYEQYFGPGTRLTVT.

The V and J genes are TRBV5-4 and TRBJ1-1; D is ambiguous. V was clipped by 0 bases and J by 1 base, with 10 bases between them. Germline CDR1 and CDR2: SGHNT and YYREEE (reference sequence). The CDR3 is 15 amino acids. The CDR3 DNA follows: TGTGCCAGCAGCTTGGCCACCCGCCCGAACACTGAAGCTTTCTTT. The encoded protein is CASSLATRPNTEAFF.

This clone occurred a few times. The gene calls are TRBV10-3 and TRBJ1-1, with 10 positions matching TRBD1. The V gene's germline CDR1 is ENHRY and CDR2 SYGVKD. Trimming removed 6 bases from V and 3 bases from J; junction bases left unmatched: 13. The CDR3 contains 17 residues. The CDR3 here is CAIRAGTGAAADTEAFF. The DNA of the CDR3 is TGTGCCATCAGAGCCGGGACAGGGGCGGCTGCGGACACTGAAGCTTTCTTT.

V usage is TRBV5-1 and J usage is TRBJ2-2; 9 bases map to TRBD1. The CDR3 loop spans 16 amino acids. V shed 1 base and J 8 bases; nucleotides not matched to a gene: 9. Germline V lookup: CDR1 SGHRS, CDR2 YFSETQ. CDR3 DNA sequence: TGCGCCAGCAGCTTGTCCGGGACAGGGACAGGAGGGGAGCTGTTTTTT. Its translation: CASSLSGTGTGGELFF.

The chain has TRBV7-2 and TRBJ2-5; D is perhaps TRBD2 (5 bases). Trimming removed 5 bases at V and 3 bases at J, with 10 bases between. CDR3 length equals 13 residues. Germline CDR1 SGHTA, CDR2 FQGNSA. In nucleotides, the CDR3 is TGTGCCAGCAGCCCTTGGACTGAAGAGACCCAGTACTTC. The encoded protein is CASSPWTEETQYF.

This chain links TRBV11-3 with TRBJ2-5; 8 positions agree with TRBD2. Trimming removed 7 bases from V and 7 bases from J; junction bases left unmatched: 11. Germline-derived CDR1 and CDR2 are SGHNT and YENEEA. The CDR3 contains 14 residues. CDR3 region: CASTTMSGGATQYF. DNA for the CDR3: TGTGCCAGCACCACCATGAGCGGGGGCGCGACCCAGTACTTC.

The chain is built from TRBV11-3 and TRBJ2-1, with 14 nucleotides matching TRBD2. The CDR3 is 19 amino acids. Trimming at V came to 4 bases and at J to 7 bases, leaving 15 bases not matched to a gene. CDR1 is SGHNT, CDR2 YENEEA, per germline. The CDR3 protein is CASSSPPGTSGGEKNEQFF. The CDR3 bases are TGTGCCAGCAGCTCCCCTCCCGGGACTAGCGGGGGAGAGAAGAATGAGCAGTTCTTC.

The chain combines TRBV6-5 with TRBJ2-4; tentatively, D is TRBD1 (5 bases). Germline V gene data show CDR1 as MNHEY and CDR2 as SVGAGI. This CDR3 has 16 amino acids. V lost 4 bases to trimming and J lost 0 bases, with 13 bases between them. CDR3 region: CASSSTTTEAKNIQYF. The CDR3 bases are TGTGCCAGCAGTTCCACAACGACAGAAGCCAAAAACATTCAGTACTTC.

The V gene is TRBV2, the J gene TRBJ2-1; maybe TRBD2 (6 bases). V was trimmed by 8 bases and J by 10 bases, leaving 12 bases between them. The CDR3 is 11 amino acids. Germline V gene data show CDR1 as SNHLY and CDR2 as FYNNEI. The CDR3 region has the DNA TGTGCCAGCTGTTTGGGAGGAGAGCAGTTCTTC. It yields the protein CASCLGGEQFF.

This clone came up a few times. This chain connects TRBV12-5 to TRBJ2-3, with TRBD1 matching over 8 bases. The germline V gene has CDR1 LGHNT and CDR2 FRNRAP. The V and J ends lost 4 bases and 2 bases, in that order; junction bases with no gene match: 5. The CDR3 runs 15 residues. The CDR3 sequence is CASGSGQGPTDTQYF. The CDR3 DNA follows: TGTGCTAGTGGTTCCGGACAGGGACCCACAGATACGCAGTATTTT.

The rearrangement joins TRBV7-9 to TRBJ2-1; 8 bases are a match to TRBD1. The CDR3 is 15 amino acids. The V gene's germline CDR1 is SEHNR and CDR2 FQNEAQ (reference sequence). V was pared by 5 bases and J by 2 bases, with 5 bases of the junction left unmatched. The CDR3 DNA reads as TGTGCCAGCAGCGCCCCGGGACAGGCCTACAATGAGCAGTTCTTC. Encoded protein: CASSAPGQAYNEQFF.

This clone was picked up a small number of times. The CDR3 nucleotides read TGTGCCAGCAGCGTAAGGACCGGGGGTAAGGACGAGCAGTACTTC. Translated, it gives CASSVRTGGKDEQYF. This chain joins TRBV9 and TRBJ2-7; TRBD2 might be the D (6 bases). Trimming removed 1 base at V and 5 bases at J, with 16 bases between. The germline V gene encodes CDR1 SGDLS and CDR2 YYNGEE. The CDR3 is 15 amino acids.

The table lists this clone with a few counts. The chain has TRBV6-4 and TRBJ1-5; D not certain. Looked up from germline, CDR1 is MRHNA and CDR2 is SNTAGT. Trimming took 6 bases from V and 1 from J, leaving 10 bases between them. The length of the CDR3 is 14 residues. For the CDR3, the DNA is TGTGCCAGCAGCCCCTCGGGGAGCAATCAGCCCCAGCATTTT. Its translation is CASSPSGSNQPQHF.

Here the CDR3 DNA reads TGTGCCAGCAGTTTGGATAGGGGGCGAAGGGGCTCAAGCAATCAGCCCCAGCATTTT. This codes for CASSLDRGRRGSSNQPQHF. The chain is built from TRBV28 and TRBJ1-5; 7 bases are shared with TRBD1. The CDR3 runs to 19 residues. Trimming removed 3 bases from V and 1 base from J; junction bases left unmatched: 15. The germline V gene has CDR1 MDHEN and CDR2 SYDVKM.